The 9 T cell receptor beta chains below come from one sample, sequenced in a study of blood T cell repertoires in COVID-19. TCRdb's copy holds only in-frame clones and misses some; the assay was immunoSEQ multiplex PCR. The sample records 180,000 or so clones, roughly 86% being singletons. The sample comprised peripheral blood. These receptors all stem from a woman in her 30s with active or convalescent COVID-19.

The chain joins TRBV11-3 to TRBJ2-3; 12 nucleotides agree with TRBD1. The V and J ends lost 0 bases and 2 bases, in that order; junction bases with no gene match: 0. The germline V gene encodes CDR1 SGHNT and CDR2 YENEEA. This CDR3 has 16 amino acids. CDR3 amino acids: CASSLEGQGATDTQYF. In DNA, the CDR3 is TGTGCCAGCAGCTTAGAGGGACAGGGGGCCACAGATACGCAGTATTTT.

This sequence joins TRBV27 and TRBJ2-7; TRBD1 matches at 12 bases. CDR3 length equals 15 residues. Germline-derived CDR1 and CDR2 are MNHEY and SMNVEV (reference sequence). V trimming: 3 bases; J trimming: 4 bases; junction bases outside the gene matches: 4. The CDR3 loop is CASSLGTGGKYEQYF. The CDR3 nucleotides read TGTGCCAGCAGTTTGGGGACAGGGGGCAAGTACGAGCAGTACTTC.

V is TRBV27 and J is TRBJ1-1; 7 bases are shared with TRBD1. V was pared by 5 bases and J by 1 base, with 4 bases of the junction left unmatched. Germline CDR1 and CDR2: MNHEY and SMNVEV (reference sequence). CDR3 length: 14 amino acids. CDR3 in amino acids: CASSGRGWNTEAFF. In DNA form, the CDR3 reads TGTGCCAGCAGTGGCAGGGGGTGGAACACTGAAGCTTTCTTT.

For the CDR3, the DNA is TGTGCCACCAGTGATTTGCTCAGCTACGAGCAGTACTTC. Protein: CATSDLLSYEQYF. The chain recombines TRBV24-1 with TRBJ2-7; D unclear. The CDR3 length is 13 residues. V lost 0 bases to trimming and J lost 3 bases, with 5 bases between them. Germline loops: CDR1 KGHDR, CDR2 SFDVKD.

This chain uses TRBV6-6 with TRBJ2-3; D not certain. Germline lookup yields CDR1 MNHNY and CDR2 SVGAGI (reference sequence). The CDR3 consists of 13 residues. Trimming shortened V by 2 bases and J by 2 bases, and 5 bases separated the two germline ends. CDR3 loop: CASSYLDTDTQYF. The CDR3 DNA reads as TGTGCCAGCAGTTACCTAGACACAGATACGCAGTATTTT.

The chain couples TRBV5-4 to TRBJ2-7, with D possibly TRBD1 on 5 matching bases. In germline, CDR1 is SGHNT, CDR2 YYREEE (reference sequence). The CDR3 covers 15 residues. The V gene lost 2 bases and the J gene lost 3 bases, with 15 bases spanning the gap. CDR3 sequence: CASSFGQGSNYEQYF. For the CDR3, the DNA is TGTGCCAGCAGCTTCGGGCAGGGATCGAACTACGAGCAGTACTTC.

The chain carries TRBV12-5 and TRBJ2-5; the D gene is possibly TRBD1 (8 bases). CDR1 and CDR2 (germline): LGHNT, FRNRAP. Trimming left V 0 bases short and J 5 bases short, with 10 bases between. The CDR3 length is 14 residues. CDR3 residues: CASGLVQGGETQYF. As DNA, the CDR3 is TGTGCTAGTGGTTTGGTACAGGGGGGGGAGACCCAGTACTTC.

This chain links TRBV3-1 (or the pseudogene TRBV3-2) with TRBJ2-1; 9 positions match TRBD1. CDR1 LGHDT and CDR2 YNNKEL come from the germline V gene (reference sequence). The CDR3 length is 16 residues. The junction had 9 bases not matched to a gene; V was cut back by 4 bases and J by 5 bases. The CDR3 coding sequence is TGTGCCAGCAGCCCTAGGACAGGGGACTGGAACAATGAGCAGTTCTTC. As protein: CASSPRTGDWNNEQFF.

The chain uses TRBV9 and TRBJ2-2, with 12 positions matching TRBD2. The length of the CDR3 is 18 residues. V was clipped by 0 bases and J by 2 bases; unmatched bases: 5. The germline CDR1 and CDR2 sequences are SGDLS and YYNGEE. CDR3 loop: CASSVGLAGGQNTGELFF. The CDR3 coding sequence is TGTGCCAGCAGCGTAGGGCTAGCGGGGGGGCAAAACACCGGGGAGCTGTTTTTT.